This entry is about one T cell receptor (beta chain). As yet, its antigen is unknown. Clones were sequenced by immunoSEQ multiplex PCR, and TCRdb holds only the in-frame ones, with some missing. Among 150,000 or so clones, around 90% were seen once, and the ten largest hold approximately 2%. This entry comes from a study of T cell responses to AZD1222 COVID-19 vaccine. Whole-study results and caveats: Seropositivity was recorded at baseline in only six AZD1222 recipients.

Germline V lookup: CDR1 LNHNV, CDR2 YYDKDF (reference sequence). The length of the CDR3 is 16 residues. V trimming: 4 bases; J trimming: 8 bases; junction bases outside the gene matches: 10. This TCR was sampled from an adult in good health. The sample was peripheral blood, taken on day 0 of AZD1222 vaccination. This chain links TRBV15 with TRBJ1-4, with TRBD1 matching 10 bases. The CDR3 DNA follows: TGTGCCACCAGCACACTACTGGACAGGGGGTTCGAAAAACTGTTTTTT. This gives the protein CATSTLLDRGFEKLFF.